Given below is one TCR beta chain in context. Its specificity is unknown. The sample comes from a study of regulatory T cells in long-lasting Graves disease. Overall study findings and caveats: In persistent patients, shared public clonotypes (roughly 3,000) outnumbered those in new patients (almost 1,000).

The V gene lost 1 base and the J gene lost 2 bases, with 17 bases spanning the gap. CDR1 and CDR2 from the germline V gene are MNHNS and SASEGT. The CDR3 has 17 amino acids. Time point denoted: newly diagnosed GD, antithyroid drugs for less than 3 months. PBMC-extracted RNA yielded the TCR library. To make TCR beta libraries, researchers used iRepertoire HTBI primers and Arm-PCR of CDR3 regions. TCRdb called the multiplex PCR reads again in MiXCR, with one record for every CDR3 protein. The sample contains some 320,000 distinct CDR3 sequences, about a sixth of which appear only once. The TCR originated in a female donor with Graves disease. The source was peripheral blood mononuclear cells (PBMCs), collected at new diagnosis, from a patient treated with antithyroid drugs. The chain is built from TRBV6-1 and TRBJ2-5, with D perhaps TRBD2 (6 bases). The CDR3, as DNA: TGTGCCAGCAGTGAAGGTCGGATAGCGGCGATGCAAGAGACCCAGTACTTC. This gives the protein CASSEGRIAAMQETQYF.